What follows is one T cell receptor beta chain and its context. PCR involved 60 Vbeta and 13 Jbeta primers. Only in-frame clones appear in the TCRdb table, and some are missing; sequencing was by immunoSEQ multiplex PCR. The data hold 310,000 or so clones, with over 85% observed a single time. The data were taken from a study of cytomegalovirus exposure and HLA in healthy donors. The length of the CDR3 is 15 residues. The V segment lost 7 bases and the J segment 3 bases; nucleotides outside the gene matches: 12. CDR1 and CDR2 (germline): ENHRY, SYGVKD. This sequence originates from a woman between 18 and 29 years old in good health and CMV-seronegative. The sample taken for sequencing was PBMCs. V is TRBV10-3 and J is TRBJ2-7, with TRBD1 identical over 7 bases. CDR3 loop: CAITSGTEGVYEQYF. In nucleotides, the CDR3 is TGTGCCATCACCAGTGGGACAGAGGGGGTCTACGAGCAGTACTTC.